Here is one TCR beta chain with its context. This sample was taken from a study of naive and memory T cell subsets. With 5 bases clipped from V and 2 bases from J, the junction kept 6 bases outside the gene matches. Per germline, CDR1 SGDLS and CDR2 YYNGEE. This CDR3 spans 14 amino acids. An equimolar mix of two oligonucleotides served as the beta constant-region primer for TRBC1 and TRBC2. TCRdb processed the UMI-ligation and nested PCR reads anew with MiXCR; each CDR3 protein has one entry. The data hold 130,000 to 150,000 distinct CDR3 sequences, with 17% observed a single time. The rearrangement joins TRBV9 to TRBJ1-1, with TRBD1 identical over 7 bases. The sequence was obtained from a human donor in good health. Sequencing was done on a sample of naive CD4+ T cells from blood. CDR3 DNA: TGTGCCAGCAGGAGGGGGCAGGGAAACACTGAAGCTTTCTTT. It codes for CASRRGQGNTEAFF.